These 18 T cell receptor beta chains share one sample of origin, sequenced in a study of blood T cell repertoires in COVID-19 (dated by TCRdb to 2019 to 2021). The library was generated by the immunoSEQ multiplex PCR assay. The clones in this table, taken by TCRdb from immuneACCESS, are in-frame only. Not every clone is retained; where verified, under half of the shortfall comes from an unresolved V gene, and the cause of the rest is unknown. The sample table lists 210,000 or so clones, roughly 89% of them with a count of one. Roughly 0.6% of the sample is in the top ten clones. Material for sequencing was peripheral blood. These receptors all stem from a man between 50 and 59 years old with acute or convalescent COVID-19.

The J gene is TRBJ2-2, the V gene TRBV18; the match to TRBD2 covers 12 bases. J was trimmed by 4 bases and V by 0 bases; bases with no gene match: 12. The CDR3 is 20 amino acids. Germline V gene data show CDR1 as KGHSH and CDR2 as LQKENI. The CDR3 region has the DNA TGTGCCAGCTCACCACCGCTGACTAGCGGGGGAATAATCAGCACCGGGGAGCTGTTTTTT. Translated: CASSPPLTSGGIISTGELFF. Drawing the rest from reference TRBV18 and TRBJ2-2, the complete variable domain is NAGVMQNPRHLVRRRGQEARLRCSPMKGHSHVYWYRQLPEEGLKFMVYLQKENIIDESGMPKERFSAEFPKEGPSILRIQQVVRGDSAAYFCASSPPLTSGGIISTGELFFGEGSRLTVL.

V is TRBV9 and J is TRBJ2-5; 13 positions agree with TRBD2. CDR3 length: 16 residues. In germline, CDR1 is SGDLS, CDR2 YYNGEE. V lost 4 bases and J lost 4; bases outside the gene matches: 7. The CDR3 nucleotides read TGTGCCAGCAGCTCAACTAGCGGGAGGGAAGGAGAGACCCAGTACTTC. Translated: CASSSTSGREGETQYF.

This clone is a singleton in its sample. The V call is TRBV13, the J call TRBJ2-7; 12 bases map to TRBD2. The CDR3 is 15 residues long. Germline CDR1 and CDR2: PRHDT and FYEKMQ (reference sequence). J lost 2 bases, V lost 5 bases, and 4 bases had no gene match. The CDR3 DNA follows: TGTGCCAGCAGCCACACTAGCGGGGGGACCTACGAGCAGTACGTC. Protein product: CASSHTSGGTYEQYV.

J is TRBJ2-5 and V is TRBV15; the match to TRBD2 covers 8 bases. The CDR3 length is 15 residues. With V trimmed by 0 bases and J by 4 bases, 4 bases remained unmatched. Per germline, CDR1 LNHNV and CDR2 YYDKDF (reference sequence). The chain's CDR3 is CATSRDPAGGETQYF. The CDR3 bases are TGTGCCACCAGCAGAGATCCGGCGGGAGGAGAGACCCAGTACTTC.

The chain uses TRBV6-5 and TRBJ2-3; weak D call: TRBD2 (5 bases). CDR3 size: 14 residues. V lost 7 bases to trimming and J lost 0 bases, with 11 bases between them. CDR1 is MNHEY and CDR2 is SVGAGI in the germline V gene. The CDR3 protein is CASKFGDSTDTQYF. For the CDR3, the DNA is TGTGCCAGCAAGTTCGGGGATAGCACAGATACGCAGTATTTT.

V is TRBV19 and J is TRBJ1-2; a weak D match, TRBD1 (6 bases). Germline lookup yields CDR1 LNHDA and CDR2 SQIVND (reference sequence). This CDR3 has 15 residues. Trimming pared 2 bases from V and 7 bases from J, leaving 17 bases between. CDR3 sequence reads: CASSIPGGAVSGYTF. In nucleotides, the CDR3 is TGTGCCAGTAGTATACCGGGGGGCGCGGTATCTGGCTACACCTTC.

J is TRBJ2-7 and V is TRBV13; 11 bases line up with TRBD1. The CDR3 contains 17 residues. Germline lookup yields CDR1 PRHDT and CDR2 FYEKMQ (reference sequence). Losses at the gene ends were 5 bases for V and 3 bases for J; bases not matched to a gene: 12. CDR3 residues: CASSLRTGGPAGYEQYF. CDR3 sequence (DNA): TGTGCCAGCAGCCTAAGGACAGGGGGCCCAGCGGGCTACGAGCAGTACTTC.

The rearrangement uses TRBV11-2 and TRBJ1-2; 10 nucleotides align to TRBD1. V dropped 5 bases and J dropped 6; count of bases not matched to a gene: 9. The CDR3 length is 15 residues. CDR1 and CDR2 (germline): SGHAT, FQNNGV. The CDR3 loop reads CASSLMGTGVDGYTF. The CDR3 DNA follows: TGTGCCAGCAGCCTAATGGGGACAGGGGTGGATGGCTACACCTTC.

This chain uses TRBV3-1 (or the pseudogene TRBV3-2) with TRBJ2-3, with 8 bases matching TRBD2. The junction had 8 bases not matched to a gene; V was cut back by 6 bases and J by 0 bases. The germline V gene encodes CDR1 LGHDT and CDR2 YNNKEL (reference sequence). This CDR3 has 16 amino acids. The CDR3 DNA sequence: TGTGCCAGCAGTCTTACTAGCGGTCCTAGCACAGATACGCAGTATTTT. It codes for CASSLTSGPSTDTQYF.

The DNA for the CDR3 is TGTGCCAGCAGTTACAGGGGTCCGGCGAACACCGGGGAGCTGTTTTTT. The encoded protein is CASSYRGPANTGELFF. The rearrangement uses TRBV27 and TRBJ2-2, with TRBD1 matching over 7 bases. The CDR3 runs 16 residues. V shed 4 bases and J 0 bases; nucleotides not matched to a gene: 5. The germline gives CDR1 MNHEY, CDR2 SMNVEV (reference sequence).

The chain links TRBV5-1 to TRBJ2-1; maybe TRBD2 (6 bases). The CDR3 extends over 15 amino acids. V was trimmed by 6 bases and J by 7 bases, leaving 20 bases between them. The germline V gene has CDR1 SGHRS and CDR2 YFSETQ. The chain's CDR3 is CASKDGSTSRNEQFF. The DNA for the CDR3 is TGCGCCAGCAAAGACGGGAGCACCTCTCGGAATGAGCAGTTCTTC. Full variable domain (rest looked up from reference TRBV5-1 and TRBJ2-1): KAGVTQTPRYLIKTRGQQVTLSCSPISGHRSVSWYQQTPGQGLQFLFEYFSETQRNKGNFPGRFSGRQFSNSRSEMNVSTLELGDSALYLCASKDGSTSRNEQFFGPGTRLTVL.

This clone was observed a few times. J is TRBJ1-5 and V is TRBV27, with a weak D call TRBD1 (5 bases). Germline assignment: CDR1 MNHEY and CDR2 SMNVEV (reference sequence). The CDR3 is 12 residues long. Between the trimmed V and J ends, which lost 6 bases and 7 bases, there was a span of 10 bases. The CDR3 coding sequence is TGTGCCAGCAGGGCGGGGGGGCAGCCCCAGCATTTT. It specifies CASRAGGQPQHF.

This clone was found a few times. This chain connects TRBV7-9 to TRBJ1-2; maybe TRBD1 (6 bases). This CDR3 spans 13 amino acids. The germline gives CDR1 SEHNR, CDR2 FQNEAQ (reference sequence). With 6 bases removed from V and 3 bases from J, the gap between germline ends came to 11 bases. CDR3 sequence (DNA): TGTGCCAGCAGATCGGGACACTACTATGGCTACACCTTC. Protein: CASRSGHYYGYTF.

V is TRBV30 and J is TRBJ1-4; D gene uncertain. Looked up from germline, CDR1 is GTSNPN and CDR2 is SVGIG (reference sequence). Trimming removed 0 bases from V and 0 bases from J, with 5 bases in between. The CDR3 extends over 14 amino acids. The CDR3 DNA reads TGTGCCTGGAGTGTGCGGGCAACTAATGAAAAACTGTTTTTT. Translated: CAWSVRATNEKLFF.

In DNA, the CDR3 is TGTGCCAGCAGCTTAGAAAGGGAGGAGACCCAGTACTTC. Translated: CASSLEREETQYF. The chain joins TRBV7-2 to TRBJ2-5, with D possibly matching TRBD2 (5 bases). CDR3 size: 13 residues. Germline V gene sequence: CDR1 SGHTA, CDR2 FQGNSA. The V end was cut by 1 base, the J end by 5 bases, with 8 bases between.

This chain uses TRBV27 with TRBJ2-3; 9 positions match TRBD2. After removal of 8 bases from V and 2 bases from J, the junction contained 11 bases not matched to a gene. The CDR3 totals 16 residues. In germline, CDR1 is MNHEY, CDR2 SMNVEV (reference sequence). The DNA for the CDR3 is TGTGCCAGCTCGCAAGCCCCTAGCGGGACCACAGATACGCAGTATTTT. Amino acid sequence: CASSQAPSGTTDTQYF.

This chain links TRBV11-2 with TRBJ1-3; a possible D gene is TRBD1 (6 bases). The CDR3 is made up of 14 amino acids. The V end was cut by 5 bases, the J end by 4 bases, with 12 bases between. Germline values: CDR1 SGHAT, CDR2 FQNNGV. The CDR3 sequence is CASSITGTGNTIYF. The CDR3 nucleotides are TGTGCCAGCAGCATAACAGGGACAGGAAACACCATATATTTT.

V usage is TRBV7-2 and J usage is TRBJ2-7; TRBD1 might be the D (7 bases). This CDR3 has 15 residues. CDR1 and CDR2 from the germline V gene are SGHTA and FQGNSA. With 5 bases removed from V and 3 bases from J, the gap between germline ends came to 17 bases. CDR3 residues: CASSTGTAGVYEQYF. CDR3 bases: TGTGCCAGCAGCACCGGGACAGCGGGCGTCTACGAGCAGTACTTC.